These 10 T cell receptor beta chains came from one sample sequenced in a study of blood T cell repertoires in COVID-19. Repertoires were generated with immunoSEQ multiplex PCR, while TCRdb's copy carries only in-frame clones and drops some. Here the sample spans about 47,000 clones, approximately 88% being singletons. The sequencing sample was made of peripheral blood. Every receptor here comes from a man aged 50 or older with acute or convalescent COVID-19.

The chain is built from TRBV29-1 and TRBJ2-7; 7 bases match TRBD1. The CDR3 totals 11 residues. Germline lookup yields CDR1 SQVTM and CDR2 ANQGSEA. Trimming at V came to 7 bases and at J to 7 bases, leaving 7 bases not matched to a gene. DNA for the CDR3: TGCAGCGCAACAGGGGATAGGGAGCAGTACTTC. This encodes CSATGDREQYF.

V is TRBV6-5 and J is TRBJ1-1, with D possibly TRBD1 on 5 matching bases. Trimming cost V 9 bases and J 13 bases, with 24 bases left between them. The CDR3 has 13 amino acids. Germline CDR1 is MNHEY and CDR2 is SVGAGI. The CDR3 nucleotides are TGTGCCAGTCCCGAATTAGGGGCGCGTTTCGTTTTCTTT. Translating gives CASPELGARFVFF.

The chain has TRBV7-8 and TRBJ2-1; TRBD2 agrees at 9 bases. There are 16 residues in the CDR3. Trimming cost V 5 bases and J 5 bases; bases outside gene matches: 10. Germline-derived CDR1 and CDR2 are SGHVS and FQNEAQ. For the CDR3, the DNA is TGTGCCAGCAGCAGCGGGGGGCGGGAGGTCGACAATGAGCAGTTCTTC. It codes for CASSSGGREVDNEQFF.

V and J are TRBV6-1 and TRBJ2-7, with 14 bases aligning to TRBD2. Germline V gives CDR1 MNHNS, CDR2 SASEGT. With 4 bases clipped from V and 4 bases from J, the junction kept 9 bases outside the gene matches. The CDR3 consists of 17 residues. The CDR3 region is CASSANRLAGGQYEQYF. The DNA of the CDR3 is TGTGCCAGCAGTGCGAACAGACTAGCGGGAGGGCAGTACGAGCAGTACTTC.

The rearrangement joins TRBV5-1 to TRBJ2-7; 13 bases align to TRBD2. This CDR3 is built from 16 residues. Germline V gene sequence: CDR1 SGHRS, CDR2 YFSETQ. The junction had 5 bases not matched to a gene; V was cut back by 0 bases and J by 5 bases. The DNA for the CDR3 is TGCGCCAGCAGCTTGGCGACTAGCGGGAGGTCCCACGAGCAGTACTTC. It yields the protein CASSLATSGRSHEQYF.

The CDR3, as DNA: TGTGCCAGCAGTCAAAACAGGGAGTATAATTCACCCCTCCACTTT. Amino acids: CASSQNREYNSPLHF. J is TRBJ1-6 and V is TRBV27, with a tentative D call TRBD1 (6 bases). This CDR3 has 15 residues. Trimming removed 5 bases from V and 4 bases from J, with 12 bases in between. The germline CDR1 and CDR2 sequences are MNHEY and SMNVEV (reference sequence).

In DNA form, the CDR3 reads TGTGCCAGCAGCGTAGACGACAGGGAAACCTACGAGCAGTACTTC. Translation: CASSVDDRETYEQYF. The gene calls are TRBV9 and TRBJ2-7; 7 nucleotides line up with TRBD1. J lost 2 bases, V lost 0 bases, and 5 bases had no gene match. Germline-derived CDR1 and CDR2 are SGDLS and YYNGEE. CDR3 size: 15 residues.

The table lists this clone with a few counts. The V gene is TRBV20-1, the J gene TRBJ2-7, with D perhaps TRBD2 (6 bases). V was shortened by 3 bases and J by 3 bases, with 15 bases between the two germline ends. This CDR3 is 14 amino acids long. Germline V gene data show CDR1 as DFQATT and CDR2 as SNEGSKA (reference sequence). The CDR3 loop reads CSASYRGSDYEQYF. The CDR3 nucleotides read TGCAGTGCTAGTTACCGGGGGAGTGACTACGAGCAGTACTTC.

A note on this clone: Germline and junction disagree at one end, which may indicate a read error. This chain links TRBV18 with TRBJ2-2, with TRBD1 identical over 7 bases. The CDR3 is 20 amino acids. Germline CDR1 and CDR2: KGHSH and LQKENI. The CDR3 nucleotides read TGTGCCAGCTCACCGCACCCCCGGGACAGACAAGATAGAGATCACCGGGGAGCTGTTTTT. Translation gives CASSPHPRDRQDRDHRGAVF. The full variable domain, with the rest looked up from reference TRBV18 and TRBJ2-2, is NAGVMQNPRHLVRRRGQEARLRCSPMKGHSHVYWYRQLPEEGLKFMVYLQKENIIDESGMPKERFSAEFPKEGPSILRIQQVVRGDSAAYFCASSPHPRDRQDRDHRGAVFGEGSRLTVL.

For the CDR3, the DNA is TGTGCCAGCAGCCTTGCGGCGGGACGGTTCGCTGAAGCTTTCTTT. Translating it yields CASSLAAGRFAEAFF. The V and J genes are TRBV14 and TRBJ1-1, with D possibly being TRBD1 (5 bases). CDR1 is SGHDN, CDR2 FVKESK, per germline. Deletions cut 4 bases from V and 6 bases from J, with 18 bases between. The CDR3 sequence is 15 residues long.